The clone carrying this T cell receptor beta chain was seen at least ten times. V was clipped by 3 bases and J by 6 bases; unmatched bases: 6. The CDR3 length is 15 residues. Germline CDR1 reads SGHTA; CDR2 reads FQGNSA. One entry per CDR3 protein, called by TCRdb with MiXCR from the RT-PCR reads. Of approximately 720,000 distinct CDR3 sequences detected, approximately 14% appear once; the ten largest clones hold roughly 3.9%. Sequenced: memory CD4+ T cells from blood. The receptor was derived from a female donor in good health, serving as a healthy control. This chain connects TRBV7-2 to TRBJ1-5, with TRBD1 matching 9 bases. Written as DNA, the CDR3 is TGTGCCAGCAGCTTCGGGACAGGGACGGTTCAGCCCCAGCATTTT. It yields the protein CASSFGTGTVQPQHF. Drawing the rest from reference TRBV7-2 and TRBJ1-5, the complete variable domain is GAGVSQSPSNKVTEKGKDVELRCDPISGHTALYWYRQSLGQGLEFLIYFQGNSAPDKSGLPSDRFSAERTGGSVSTLTIQRTQQEDSAVYLCASSFGTGTVQPQHFGDGTRLSIL.